Listed below are T cell receptor beta chains from one sample, sequenced in a study of OX40 agonist ivuxolimab in advanced cancers. Generated by immunoSEQ multiplex PCR, the TCRdb table keeps only in-frame clones and is missing some. The sample contains tens of thousands of clones, roughly 87% of which appear only once. This specimen consisted of CD4+ or CD8+ T cells sorted from blood, obtained in a trial of the OX40 agonist ivuxolimab. The receptors were gathered from an adult with an advanced solid tumor such as melanoma, head and neck, liver or kidney cancer. Both conserved end residues are part of each CDR3. The D gene is left open where the match is weak. Only some rows state a clone size, as once, few, many or a class for expanded clones.

j_call v_call cdr3_length clone_size d_call cdr3_aa
TRBJ2-3 TRBV9 14 . . CASSPDRTTDTQYF
TRBJ2-7 TRBV30 11 . . CACTVAYEQYF
TRBJ1-2 TRBV21-1 15 once . CASSKKGRRVGGYTF
TRBJ1-2 TRBV28 14 . . CASRPGQQFYGYTF
TRBJ1-6 TRBV5-1 15 . . CASRGERGYNSPLHF
TRBJ2-1 TRBV28 13 . . CASRGGSYNEQFF
TRBJ1-5 TRBV19 15 . . CASRVFRHSNQPQHF
TRBJ1-1 TRBV18 13 . . CASSPGQQPEAFF
TRBJ2-1 TRBV5-6 14 . TRBD2 CASSPGLAYNEQFF
TRBJ2-7 TRBV5-4 12 . . CASSFGGYEQYF
TRBJ1-5 TRBV4-2 14 . . CASSQGQDNQPQHF
TRBJ2-2 TRBV9 15 . TRBD2 CASNPGLATTGELFF
TRBJ2-7 TRBV7-9 15 . TRBD1 CASSSSGTGGYEQYF
TRBJ1-2 TRBV9 12 . . CASSVGGDGYTF
TRBJ2-7 TRBV14 13 . . CASSQGAVAEQYF
TRBJ1-5 TRBV18 15 . TRBD1 CASSPDRARNQPQHF
TRBJ1-2 TRBV6-6 13 . . CASNTGPYYGYTF
TRBJ2-1 TRBV7-2 14 . TRBD1 CASSLIPGGMVQFF
TRBJ1-1 TRBV19 13 medium-sized . CASSKGRNTEAFF
TRBJ1-4 TRBV11-2 13 . . CASSLDGHEKLFF
TRBJ1-5 TRBV19 17 . . CASSIVLGGFSNQPQHF
TRBJ2-1 TRBV4-2 16 once TRBD2 CASSQDFAGAYNEQFF
TRBJ1-6 TRBV30 13 . . CAWSETYNSPLHF
TRBJ1-3 TRBV19 22 once . CASSSTYLAGEGLYIPGNTIYF
TRBJ1-4 TRBV7-9 14 . TRBD1 CASRSGQGNEKLFF
TRBJ2-6 TRBV30 18 . TRBD1 CAWSARDRAFSGANVLTF
TRBJ2-6 TRBV9 14 few . CASSAMSGANVLTF
TRBJ2-2 TRBV19 18 . TRBD2 CASSIGGLAGMASGELFF
TRBJ2-1 TRBV30 16 . TRBD2 CAWSGEGLISYNEQFF
TRBJ1-6 TRBV30 13 few . CAWSRQDNSPLHF
TRBJ1-4 TRBV5-8 16 . . CASSTDGGRANEKLFF
TRBJ2-7 TRBV18 14 . . CASSPSGETYEQYF
TRBJ2-7 TRBV27 16 . . CASSWSGDFKPYEQYF
TRBJ1-4 TRBV19 16 . . CASSIWRDATNEKLFF
TRBJ2-5 TRBV4-3 16 once . CASSQDRSQGRETQYF
TRBJ2-7 TRBV6-1 14 . . CASSDYGQSYEQYF
TRBJ1-4 TRBV4-3 20 . TRBD1 CASSQAPPYRGIRTNEKLFF
TRBJ1-2 TRBV2 14 . TRBD1 CASSATGADYGYTF
TRBJ2-2 TRBV11-3 13 . . CASSSGNTGELFF
TRBJ1-4 TRBV10-2 14 . . CASSEEGGVEKLFF
TRBJ1-4 TRBV18 13 . . CASSGAVPGELFF
TRBJ1-1 TRBV7-3 16 . . CASSPIREMVRTEAFF
TRBJ1-1 TRBV19 15 few TRBD1 CASSIQRTGGTEAFF
TRBJ2-1 TRBV30 11 once . CAWSGNNEQFF
TRBJ2-7 TRBV2 11 . . CASSEAAPGAF
TRBJ1-1 TRBV5-4 16 . . CASSFGPGLSNTEAFF
TRBJ2-5 TRBV30 17 . . CAWRRSLWPSWRETQYF
TRBJ1-1 TRBV7-7 13 . . CASSLEDGSEAFF
TRBJ2-1 TRBV15 18 . TRBD2 CATSRGLANSVLGNEQFF
TRBJ1-5 TRBV19 14 . TRBD1 CASSIRQGAWAQHF
TRBJ1-5 TRBV28 16 . TRBD1 CASSRTGGRGNQPQHF
TRBJ2-7 TRBV6-6 15 . . CASSYAEGIVDEQYF
TRBJ2-7 TRBV28 12 . TRBD1 CATRTGSPEQYF
TRBJ2-3 TRBV28 20 . TRBD2 CASSLYLTGRGGGRTDTQYF